The entry that follows covers one T cell receptor (beta chain) sequence. The CDR3 consists of 14 residues. The ends lost 6 bases at V and 2 bases at J; junction bases unmatched: 6. Germline V gives CDR1 SNHLY, CDR2 FYNNEI. The data are from a study of blood T cell repertoires in COVID-19. In the study overall: COVID-19 samples, acute and convalescent, were from the United States, Italy and Spain. T cells, B-cell-depleted T cells, or PBMCs supplied cDNA or gDNA.

Authors' analysis steps: Estimation of nucleated cell counts was performed using reference gene primer amplification. The assay was immunoSEQ multiplex PCR, and TCRdb's table has in-frame clones only and misses some. V and J calls and clone size are given by that table; D and trimming were obtained from the DNA. The sample shows 81,000 or so clones, around four fifths of them seen only once. Sequencing input: peripheral blood. This TCR came from a woman aged 70-85 years with active or convalescent COVID-19. The V gene is TRBV2, the J gene TRBJ2-7, with 8 nucleotides matching TRBD1. The CDR3 DNA sequence: TGTGCCAGCAGACCGACAGGGGCCCCCTACGAGCAGTACTTC. Its translation: CASRPTGAPYEQYF.